This is a list of T cell receptor beta chains from one sample in a study of blood T cell repertoires in COVID-19. Sequencing used immunoSEQ multiplex PCR; TCRdb keeps in-frame clones, though not all of them. Of about 140,000 clones in the sample, around 80% were seen once. The specimen sequenced was peripheral blood. Receptor source: a man in his 70s who had recovered from COVID-19. The CDR3 runs from the conserved cysteine through the conserved F or W. The D gene is left open where the match is weak.

d_gene	j_gene	v_gene	CDR3nt	CDR3aa
NA	TRBJ2-7	TRBV9	TGTGCCAGCAGCGTAGGGGGGGAGCAAGCGTACGAGCAGTACTTC	CASSVGGEQAYEQYF
TRBD1	TRBJ2-5	TRBV11-2	TGTGCCAGCAGCTCTCCCTGGACAGGAGAGACCCAGTACTTC	CASSSPWTGETQYF
TRBD1	TRBJ2-7	TRBV5-8	TGTGCCAGCAGCAGGGGACAGGGGGCCTACGAGCAGTACTTC	CASSRGQGAYEQYF
TRBD1	TRBJ1-2	TRBV6-5	TGTGCCAGCAGTTACGAACAGGGGAACTATGGCTACACCTTC	CASSYEQGNYGYTF
TRBD2	TRBJ2-3	TRBV2	TGTGCCAGCAGTAGGACTCAGCGGGAGGATACGCAGTATTTT	CASSRTQREDTQYF
NA	TRBJ2-7	TRBV4-3	TGCGCCAGCAGCCCCGGTGAACTCGCCTCCGCGGAGCAGTACTTC	CASSPGELASAEQYF
TRBD1	TRBJ1-5	TRBV5-1	TGCGCCAGCAGCCCGGGACAGGGGGCAGGACAGCCCCAGCATTTT	CASSPGQGAGQPQHF
TRBD2	TRBJ2-7	TRBV2	TGTGCCAGCAGTGCGGGGGGACGGGCCTCCTACGAGCAGTACTTC	CASSAGGRASYEQYF
TRBD1	TRBJ1-5	TRBV7-2	TGTGCCAGCAGCCTACAGGGGGGTAGCAATCAGCCCCAGCATTTT	CASSLQGGSNQPQHF
TRBD1	TRBJ2-7	TRBV27	TGTGCCAGCGGATCACAGGGGGGCGAGCAGTACTTC	CASGSQGGEQYF
NA	TRBJ1-1	TRBV28	TGTGCCAGCAACTTAATACAGGGTAAGAAGGCCGCTTTCTTT	CASNLIQGKKAAFF
TRBD2	TRBJ2-1	TRBV27	TGTGCCAGCAGTTTAAGGACTAGCGGGACAAGGGTCCCCTACAATGAGCAGTTCTTC	CASSLRTSGTRVPYNEQFF
TRBD1	TRBJ1-4	TRBV6-6	TGTGCCAGCAGCAGGACAGGGGCGGGATTAGGTGAAAAACTGTTTTTT	CASSRTGAGLGEKLFF
NA	TRBJ2-7	TRBV28	TGTGCCAGTCGAACAGGGTACTCCTACGAGCAGTACTTC	CASRTGYSYEQYF
NA	TRBJ1-3	TRBV18	TGTGCCAGCTCCCCGGGATCTGGAAACACCATATATTTT	CASSPGSGNTIYF
NA	TRBJ2-3	TRBV11-2	TGTGCCAGCAGCTTGGCGGCTTTTAGCACAGATACGCAGTATTTT	CASSLAAFSTDTQYF
NA	TRBJ2-1	TRBV9	TGTGCCAGCAGCGTAGGTCAGGGAATAAAGCAGTTCTTC	CASSVGQGIKQFF